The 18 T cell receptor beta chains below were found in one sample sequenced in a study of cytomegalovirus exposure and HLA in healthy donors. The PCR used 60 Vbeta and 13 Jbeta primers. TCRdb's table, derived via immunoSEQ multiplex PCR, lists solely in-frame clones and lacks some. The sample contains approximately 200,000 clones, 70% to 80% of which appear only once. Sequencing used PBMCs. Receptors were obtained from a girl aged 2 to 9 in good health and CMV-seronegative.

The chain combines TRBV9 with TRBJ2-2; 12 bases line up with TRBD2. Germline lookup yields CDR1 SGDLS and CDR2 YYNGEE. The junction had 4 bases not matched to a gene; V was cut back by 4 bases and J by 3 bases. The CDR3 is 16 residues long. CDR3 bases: TGTGCCAGCAGCCCAGGACTAGCGGGGCACACCGGGGAGCTGTTTTTT. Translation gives CASSPGLAGHTGELFF. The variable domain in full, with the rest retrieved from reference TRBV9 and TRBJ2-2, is DSGVTQTPKHLITATGQRVTLRCSPRSGDLSVYWYQQSLDQGLQFLIQYYNGEERAKGNILERFSAQQFPDLHSELNLSSLELGDSALYFCASSPGLAGHTGELFFGEGSRLTVL.

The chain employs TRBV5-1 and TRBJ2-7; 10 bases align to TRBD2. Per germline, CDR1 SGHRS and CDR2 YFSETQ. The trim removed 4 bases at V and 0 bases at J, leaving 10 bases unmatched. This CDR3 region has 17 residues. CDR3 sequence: CASSIGLAVLHSYEQYF. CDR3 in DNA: TGCGCCAGCAGCATAGGACTAGCGGTCCTGCACTCCTACGAGCAGTACTTC.

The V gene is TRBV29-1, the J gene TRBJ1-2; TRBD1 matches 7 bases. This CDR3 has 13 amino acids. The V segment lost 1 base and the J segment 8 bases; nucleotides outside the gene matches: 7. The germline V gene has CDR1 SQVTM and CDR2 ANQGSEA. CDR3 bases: TGCAGCGTTGAAGCGAAGGGGGCTCGCGGCTACACCTTC. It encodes CSVEAKGARGYTF. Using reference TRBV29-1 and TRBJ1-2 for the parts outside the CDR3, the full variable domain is SAVISQKPSRDICQRGTSLTIQCQVDSQVTMMFWYRQQPGQSLTLIATANQGSEATYESGFVIDKFPISRPNLTFSTLTVSNMSPEDSSIYLCSVEAKGARGYTFGSGTRLTVV.

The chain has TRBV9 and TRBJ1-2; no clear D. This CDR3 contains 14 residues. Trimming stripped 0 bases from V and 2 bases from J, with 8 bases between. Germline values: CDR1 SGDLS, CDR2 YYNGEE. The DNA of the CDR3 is TGTGCCAGCAGCGTAGGGCGGCAGAACTATGGCTACACCTTC. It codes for CASSVGRQNYGYTF.

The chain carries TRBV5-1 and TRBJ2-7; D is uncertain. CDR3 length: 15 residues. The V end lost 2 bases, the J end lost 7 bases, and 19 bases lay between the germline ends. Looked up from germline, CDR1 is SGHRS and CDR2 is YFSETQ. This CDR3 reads CASSFGRSPTEEQYF. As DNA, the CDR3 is TGCGCCAGCAGCTTTGGAAGATCCCCGACTGAAGAGCAGTACTTC.

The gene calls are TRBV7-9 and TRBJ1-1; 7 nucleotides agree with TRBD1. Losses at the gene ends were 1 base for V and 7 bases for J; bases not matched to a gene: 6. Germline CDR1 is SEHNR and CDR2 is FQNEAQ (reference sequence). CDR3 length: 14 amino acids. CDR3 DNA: TGTGCCAGCAGCTTAGAAGGTCGGGACAGTGAAGCTTTCTTT. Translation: CASSLEGRDSEAFF.

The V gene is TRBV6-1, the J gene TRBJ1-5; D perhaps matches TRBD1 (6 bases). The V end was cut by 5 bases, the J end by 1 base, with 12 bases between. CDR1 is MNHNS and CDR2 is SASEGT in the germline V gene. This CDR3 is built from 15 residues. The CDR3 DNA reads TGTGCCAGCAGTCGTAAGGGGGGGAGCAATCAGCCCCAGCATTTT. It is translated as CASSRKGGSNQPQHF.

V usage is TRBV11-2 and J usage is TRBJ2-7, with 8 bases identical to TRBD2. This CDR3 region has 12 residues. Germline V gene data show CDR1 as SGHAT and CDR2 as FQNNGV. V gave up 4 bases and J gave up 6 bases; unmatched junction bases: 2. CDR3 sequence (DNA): TGTGCCAGCAGCTGGACTAGCTCCGAGCAGTACTTC. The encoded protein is CASSWTSSEQYF.

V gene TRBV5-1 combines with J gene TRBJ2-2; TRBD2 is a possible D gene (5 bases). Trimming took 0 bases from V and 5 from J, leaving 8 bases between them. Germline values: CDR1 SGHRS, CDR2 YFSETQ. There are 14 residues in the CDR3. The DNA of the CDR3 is TGCGCCAGCAGCTTGGCGGGGTTGACCGGGGAGCTGTTTTTT. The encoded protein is CASSLAGLTGELFF.

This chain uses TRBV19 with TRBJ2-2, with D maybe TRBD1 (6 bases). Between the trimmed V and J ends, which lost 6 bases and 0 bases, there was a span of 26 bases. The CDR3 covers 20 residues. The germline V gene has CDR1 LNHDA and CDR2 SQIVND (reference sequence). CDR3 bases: TGTGCCAGTAGCCGCCTGGGGGCAGGCCAGGACTTTCCGAACACCGGGGAGCTGTTTTTT. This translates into CASSRLGAGQDFPNTGELFF.

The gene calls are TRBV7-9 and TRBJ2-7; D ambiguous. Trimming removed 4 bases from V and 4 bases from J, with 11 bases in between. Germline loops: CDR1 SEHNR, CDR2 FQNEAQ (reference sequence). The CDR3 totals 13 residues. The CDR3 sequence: CASSSQDIYEQYF. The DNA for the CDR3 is TGTGCCAGCAGCTCCCAAGACATATACGAGCAGTACTTC.

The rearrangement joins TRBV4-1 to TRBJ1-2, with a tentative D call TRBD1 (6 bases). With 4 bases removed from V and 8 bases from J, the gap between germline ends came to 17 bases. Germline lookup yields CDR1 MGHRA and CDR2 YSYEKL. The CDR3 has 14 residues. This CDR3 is CASSPTLDSQGYTF. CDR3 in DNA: TGCGCCAGCAGCCCAACATTGGACAGTCAAGGCTACACCTTC.

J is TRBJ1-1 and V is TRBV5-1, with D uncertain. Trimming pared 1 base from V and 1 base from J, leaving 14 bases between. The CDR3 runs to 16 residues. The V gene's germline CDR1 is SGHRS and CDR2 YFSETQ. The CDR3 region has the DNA TGCGCCAGCAGCTTGATCGGATACGGGAAGAACACTGAAGCTTTCTTT. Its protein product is CASSLIGYGKNTEAFF.

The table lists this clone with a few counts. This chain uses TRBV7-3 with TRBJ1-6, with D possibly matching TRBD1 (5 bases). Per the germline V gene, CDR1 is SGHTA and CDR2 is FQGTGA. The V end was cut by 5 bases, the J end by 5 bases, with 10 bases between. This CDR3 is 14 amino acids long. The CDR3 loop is CASSRTHNNSPLHF. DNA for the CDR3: TGTGCCAGCAGCAGGACACACAATAATTCACCCCTCCACTTT.

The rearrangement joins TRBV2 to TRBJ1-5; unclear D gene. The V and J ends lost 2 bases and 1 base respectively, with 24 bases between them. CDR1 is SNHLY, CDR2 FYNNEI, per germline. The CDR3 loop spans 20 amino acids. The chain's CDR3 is CASSELRWRNREMSNQPQHF. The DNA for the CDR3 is TGTGCCAGCAGTGAATTGAGGTGGAGGAATAGGGAGATGAGCAATCAGCCCCAGCATTTT.

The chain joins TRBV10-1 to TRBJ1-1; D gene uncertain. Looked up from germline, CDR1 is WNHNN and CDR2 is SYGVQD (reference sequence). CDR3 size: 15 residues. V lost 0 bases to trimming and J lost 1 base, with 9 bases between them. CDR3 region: CASSESAQPNTEAFF. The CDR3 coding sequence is TGCGCCAGCAGTGAGTCGGCACAGCCGAACACTGAAGCTTTCTTT.

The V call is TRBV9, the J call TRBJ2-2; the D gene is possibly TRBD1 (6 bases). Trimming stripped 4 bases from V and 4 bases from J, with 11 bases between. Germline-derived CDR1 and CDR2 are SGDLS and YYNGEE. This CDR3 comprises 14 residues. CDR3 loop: CASSLTGTTGELFF. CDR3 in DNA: TGTGCCAGCAGCTTAACAGGGACCACCGGGGAGCTGTTTTTT.

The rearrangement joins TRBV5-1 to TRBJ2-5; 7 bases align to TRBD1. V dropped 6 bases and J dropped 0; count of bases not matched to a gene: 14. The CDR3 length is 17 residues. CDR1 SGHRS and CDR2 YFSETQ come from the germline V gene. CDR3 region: CASTRGQPERYQETQYF. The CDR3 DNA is TGCGCCAGCACCCGGGGACAGCCAGAAAGGTACCAAGAGACCCAGTACTTC.